This TCR beta chain came from a study of shared clonotypes between healthy human individuals. All donors qualified as healthy HIV-negative adults and had experienced no recent acute infections or vaccinations. Germline V lookup: CDR1 MNHNS, CDR2 SASEGT. The V segment lost 8 bases and the J segment 3 bases; nucleotides outside the gene matches: 6. This CDR3 has 14 residues. Clones were read by immunoSEQ multiplex PCR, and TCRdb kept only the in-frame ones, dropping some. The table has over 2 million clones, under 95% seen once. V is TRBV6-1 and J is TRBJ2-2, with 7 bases identical to TRBD1. This sequence was found in a man between 18 and 29 years old in good health. Some clones in this sample may be carry-over from other donors' samples. The sample consisted of naive CD4+ T cells from PBMCs. Subset indicated: CD45RA+ positively selected. This CDR3 is CASHRQGHTGELFF. CDR3 DNA sequence: TGTGCCAGCCACAGACAGGGCCACACCGGGGAGCTGTTTTTT.